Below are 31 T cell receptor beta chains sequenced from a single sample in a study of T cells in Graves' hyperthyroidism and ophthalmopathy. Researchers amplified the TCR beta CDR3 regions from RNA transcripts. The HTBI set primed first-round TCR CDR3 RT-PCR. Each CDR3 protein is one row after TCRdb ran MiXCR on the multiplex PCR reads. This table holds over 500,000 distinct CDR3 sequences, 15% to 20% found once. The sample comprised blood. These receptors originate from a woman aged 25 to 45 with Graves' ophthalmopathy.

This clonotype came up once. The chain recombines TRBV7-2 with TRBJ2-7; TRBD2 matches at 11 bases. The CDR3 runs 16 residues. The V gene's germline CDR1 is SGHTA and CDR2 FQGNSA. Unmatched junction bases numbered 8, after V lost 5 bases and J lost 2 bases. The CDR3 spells CASSVSSGRPPYEQYF. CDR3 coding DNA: TGTGCCAGCAGCGTATCTAGCGGGAGGCCCCCCTACGAGCAGTACTTC. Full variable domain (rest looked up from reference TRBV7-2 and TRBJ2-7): GAGVSQSPSNKVTEKGKDVELRCDPISGHTALYWYRQSLGQGLEFLIYFQGNSAPDKSGLPSDRFSAERTGGSVSTLTIQRTQQEDSAVYLCASSVSSGRPPYEQYFGPGTRLTVT.

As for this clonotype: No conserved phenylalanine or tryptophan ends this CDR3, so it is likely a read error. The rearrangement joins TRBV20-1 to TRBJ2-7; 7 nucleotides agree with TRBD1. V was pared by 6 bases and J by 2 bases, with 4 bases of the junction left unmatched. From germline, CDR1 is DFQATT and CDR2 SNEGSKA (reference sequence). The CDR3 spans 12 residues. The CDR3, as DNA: TGCAGTGCGAGACAGGGACCCTACGAGCAGTACCTC. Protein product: CSARQGPYEQYL.

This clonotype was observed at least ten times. CDR3 protein: CSVERAQRAFF. The CDR3 DNA reads TGCAGCGTTGAAAGGGCCCAGAGGGCTTTCTTT. This chain links TRBV29-1 with TRBJ1-1; D remains ambiguous. The CDR3 totals 11 residues. Germline CDR1 and CDR2: SQVTM and ANQGSEA. V lost 2 bases to trimming and J lost 11 bases, with 12 bases between them.

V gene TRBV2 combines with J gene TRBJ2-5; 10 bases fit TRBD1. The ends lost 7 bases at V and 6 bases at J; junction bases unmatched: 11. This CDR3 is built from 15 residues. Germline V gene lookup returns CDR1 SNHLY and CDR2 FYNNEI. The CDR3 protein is CASIPGQGIMKTQYF. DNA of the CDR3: TGTGCCAGCATTCCGGGACAGGGGATTATGAAGACCCAGTACTTC.

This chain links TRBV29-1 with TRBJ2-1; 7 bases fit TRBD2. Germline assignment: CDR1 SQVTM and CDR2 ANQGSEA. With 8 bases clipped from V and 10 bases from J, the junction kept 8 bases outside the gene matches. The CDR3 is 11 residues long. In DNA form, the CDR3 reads TGCAGCTGGAGCGGGGCTCGGGAGCAGTTCTTC. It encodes CSWSGAREQFF.

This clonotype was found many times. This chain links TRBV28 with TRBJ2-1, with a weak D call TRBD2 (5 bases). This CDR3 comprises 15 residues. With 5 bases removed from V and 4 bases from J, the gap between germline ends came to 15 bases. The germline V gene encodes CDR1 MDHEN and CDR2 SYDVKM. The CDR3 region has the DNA TGTGCCAGCAGTCCATCGAGGGTTTTGTACAATGAGCAGTTCTTC. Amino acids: CASSPSRVLYNEQFF.

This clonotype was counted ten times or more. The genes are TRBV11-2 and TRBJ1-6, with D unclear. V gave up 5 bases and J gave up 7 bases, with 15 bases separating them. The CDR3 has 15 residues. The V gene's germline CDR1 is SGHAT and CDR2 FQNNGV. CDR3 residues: CASSPTGLANSPLHF. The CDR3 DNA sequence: TGTGCCAGCAGCCCCACGGGCCTAGCCAATTCACCCCTCCACTTT.

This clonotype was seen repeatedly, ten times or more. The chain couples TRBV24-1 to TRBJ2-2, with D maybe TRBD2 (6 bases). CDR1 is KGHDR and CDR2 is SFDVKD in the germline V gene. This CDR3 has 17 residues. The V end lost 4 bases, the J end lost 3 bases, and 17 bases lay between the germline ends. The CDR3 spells CATSDTTPSGYTGELFF. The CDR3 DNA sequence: TGTGCCACCAGTGACACCACCCCCAGCGGGTACACCGGGGAGCTGTTTTTT.

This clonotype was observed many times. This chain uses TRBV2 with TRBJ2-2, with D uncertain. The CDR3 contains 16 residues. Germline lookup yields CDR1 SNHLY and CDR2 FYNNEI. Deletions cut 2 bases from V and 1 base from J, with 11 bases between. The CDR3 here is CASSEKRTLNTGELFF. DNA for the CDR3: TGTGCCAGCAGTGAAAAGCGTACCCTGAACACCGGGGAGCTGTTTTTT.

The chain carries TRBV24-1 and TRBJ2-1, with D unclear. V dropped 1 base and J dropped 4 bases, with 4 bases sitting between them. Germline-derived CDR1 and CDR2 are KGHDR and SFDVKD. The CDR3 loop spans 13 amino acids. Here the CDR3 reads CATSDFPYNEQFF. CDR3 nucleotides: TGTGCCACCAGTGATTTCCCATACAATGAGCAGTTCTTC.

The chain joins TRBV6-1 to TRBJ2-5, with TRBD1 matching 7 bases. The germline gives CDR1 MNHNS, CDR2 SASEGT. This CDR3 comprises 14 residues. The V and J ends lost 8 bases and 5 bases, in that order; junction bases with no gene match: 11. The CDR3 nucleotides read TGTGCCAGCGGCTTGACAGGGTCCGGGGAGACCCAGTACTTC. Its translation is CASGLTGSGETQYF.

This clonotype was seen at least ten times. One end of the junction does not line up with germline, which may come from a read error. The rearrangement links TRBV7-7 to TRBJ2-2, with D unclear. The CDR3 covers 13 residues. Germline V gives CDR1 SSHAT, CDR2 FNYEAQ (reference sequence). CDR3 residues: CASSPLGTGELFF. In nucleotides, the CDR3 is TGTGCTAGCAGCCCCCTCGGAACCGGGGAGCTGTTTTTT.

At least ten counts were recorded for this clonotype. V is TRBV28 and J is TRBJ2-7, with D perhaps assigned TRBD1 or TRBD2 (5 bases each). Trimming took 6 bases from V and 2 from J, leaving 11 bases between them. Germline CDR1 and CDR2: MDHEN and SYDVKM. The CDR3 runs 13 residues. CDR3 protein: CASRGTETYEQYF. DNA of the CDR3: TGTGCCAGCAGGGGGACGGAGACCTACGAGCAGTACTTC. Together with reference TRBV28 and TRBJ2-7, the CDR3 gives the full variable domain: DVKVTQSSRYLVKRTGEKVFLECVQDMDHENMFWYRQDPGLGLRLIYFSYDVKMKEKGDIPEGYSVSREKKERFSLILESASTNQTSMYLCASRGTETYEQYFGPGTRLTVT.

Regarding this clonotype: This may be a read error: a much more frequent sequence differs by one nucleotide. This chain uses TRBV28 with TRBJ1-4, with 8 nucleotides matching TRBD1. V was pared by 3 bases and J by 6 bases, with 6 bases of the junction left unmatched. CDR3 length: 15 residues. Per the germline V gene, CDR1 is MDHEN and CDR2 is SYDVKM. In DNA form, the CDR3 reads TGTGCCAGCAGTTTCCACAGGGGGATTCATGAAAAACTGTTTTTT. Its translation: CASSFHRGIHEKLFF.

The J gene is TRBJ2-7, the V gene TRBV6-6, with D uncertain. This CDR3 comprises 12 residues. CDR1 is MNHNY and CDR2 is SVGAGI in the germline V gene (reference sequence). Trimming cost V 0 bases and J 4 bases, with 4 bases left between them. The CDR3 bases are TGTGCCAGCAGTTACTCGGAGTACGAGCAGTACTTC. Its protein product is CASSYSEYEQYF.

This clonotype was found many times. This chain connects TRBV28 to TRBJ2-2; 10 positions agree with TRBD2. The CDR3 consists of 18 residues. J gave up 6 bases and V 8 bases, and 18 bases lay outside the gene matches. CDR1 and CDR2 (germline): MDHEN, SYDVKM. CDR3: CASLGDPAEREGPGELFF. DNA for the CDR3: TGTGCCAGCTTAGGGGACCCTGCGGAGCGGGAGGGCCCCGGGGAGCTGTTTTTT.

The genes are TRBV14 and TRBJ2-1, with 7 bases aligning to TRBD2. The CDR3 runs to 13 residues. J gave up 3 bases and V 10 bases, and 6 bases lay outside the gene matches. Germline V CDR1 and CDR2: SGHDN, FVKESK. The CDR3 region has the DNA TGTGCCACCCAAAGCGGGAACTACAATGAGCAGTTCTTC. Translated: CATQSGNYNEQFF.

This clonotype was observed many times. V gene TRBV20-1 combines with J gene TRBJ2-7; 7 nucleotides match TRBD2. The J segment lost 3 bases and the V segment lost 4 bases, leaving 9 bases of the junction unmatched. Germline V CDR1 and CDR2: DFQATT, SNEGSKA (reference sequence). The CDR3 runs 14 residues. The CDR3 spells CSANRGEDDYEQYF. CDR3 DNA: TGCAGTGCTAATCGGGGGGAGGACGACTACGAGCAGTACTTC.

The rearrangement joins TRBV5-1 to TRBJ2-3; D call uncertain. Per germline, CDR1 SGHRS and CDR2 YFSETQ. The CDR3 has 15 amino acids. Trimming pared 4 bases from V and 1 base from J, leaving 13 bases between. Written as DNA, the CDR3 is TGCGCCAGCAGCCCGCCGGACGTTGGCACAGATACGCAGTATTTT. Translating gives CASSPPDVGTDTQYF.

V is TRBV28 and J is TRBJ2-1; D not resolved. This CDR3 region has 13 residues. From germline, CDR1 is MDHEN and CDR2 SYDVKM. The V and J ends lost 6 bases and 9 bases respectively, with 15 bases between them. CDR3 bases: TGTGCCAGCAGCCCTATAGTTTTCCCTGAGCAGTTCTTC. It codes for CASSPIVFPEQFF. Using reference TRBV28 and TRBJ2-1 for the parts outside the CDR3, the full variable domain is DVKVTQSSRYLVKRTGEKVFLECVQDMDHENMFWYRQDPGLGLRLIYFSYDVKMKEKGDIPEGYSVSREKKERFSLILESASTNQTSMYLCASSPIVFPEQFFGPGTRLTVL.

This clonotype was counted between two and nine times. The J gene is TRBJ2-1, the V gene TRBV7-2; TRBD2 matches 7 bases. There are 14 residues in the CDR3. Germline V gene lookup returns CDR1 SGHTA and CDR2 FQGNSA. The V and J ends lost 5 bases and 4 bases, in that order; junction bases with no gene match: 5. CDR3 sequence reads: CASSGGGRYNEQFF. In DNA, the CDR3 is TGTGCCAGCAGCGGGGGAGGGCGGTACAATGAGCAGTTCTTC.

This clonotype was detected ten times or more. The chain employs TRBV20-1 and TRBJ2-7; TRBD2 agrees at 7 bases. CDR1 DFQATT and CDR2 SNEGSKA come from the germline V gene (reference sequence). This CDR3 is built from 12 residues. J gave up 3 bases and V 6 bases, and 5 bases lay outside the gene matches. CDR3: CSAQLAIYEQYF. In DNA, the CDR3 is TGCAGTGCCCAACTAGCGATCTACGAGCAGTACTTC.

The CDR3 spells CSARDRMNSPLHF. The CDR3 nucleotides read TGCAGTGCGAGGGACAGGATGAATTCACCCCTCCACTTT. The rearrangement uses TRBV20-1 and TRBJ1-6; 8 bases align to TRBD1. Germline lookup yields CDR1 DFQATT and CDR2 SNEGSKA (reference sequence). The CDR3 is 13 residues long. V shed 6 bases, J shed 7 bases, and the junction held 5 bases outside the gene matches.

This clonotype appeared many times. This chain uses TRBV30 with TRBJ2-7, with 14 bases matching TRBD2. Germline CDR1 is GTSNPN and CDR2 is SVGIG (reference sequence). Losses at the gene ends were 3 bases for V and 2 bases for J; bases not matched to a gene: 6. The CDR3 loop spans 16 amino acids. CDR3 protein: CAWSGTSGSLAYEQYF. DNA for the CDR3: TGTGCCTGGAGCGGGACTAGCGGGAGTCTTGCCTACGAGCAGTACTTC.

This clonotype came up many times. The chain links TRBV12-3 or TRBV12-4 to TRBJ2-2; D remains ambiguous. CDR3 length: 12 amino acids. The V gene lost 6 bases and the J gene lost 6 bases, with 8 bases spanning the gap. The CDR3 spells CASSPTPGELFF. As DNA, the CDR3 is TGTGCCAGCAGCCCAACACCCGGGGAGCTGTTTTTT.

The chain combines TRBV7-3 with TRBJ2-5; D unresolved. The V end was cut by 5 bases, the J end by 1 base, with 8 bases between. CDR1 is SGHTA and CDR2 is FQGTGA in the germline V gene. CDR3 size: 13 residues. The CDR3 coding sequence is TGTGCCAGCAGCAGACAACCCCAAGAGACCCAGTACTTC. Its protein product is CASSRQPQETQYF.

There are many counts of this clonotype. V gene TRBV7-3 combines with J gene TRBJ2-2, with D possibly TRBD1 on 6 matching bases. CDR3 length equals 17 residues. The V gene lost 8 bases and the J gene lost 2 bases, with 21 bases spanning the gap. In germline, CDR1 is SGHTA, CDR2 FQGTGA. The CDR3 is CASGHRPGTFNTGELFF. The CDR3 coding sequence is TGTGCCAGCGGACACCGTCCCGGGACATTTAACACCGGGGAGCTGTTTTTT.

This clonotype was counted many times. The CDR3 sequence: CASSSDRITDTQYF. In nucleotides, the CDR3 is TGTGCCAGCAGTTCCGACAGGATCACAGATACGCAGTATTTT. The chain has TRBV27 and TRBJ2-3; D may be TRBD1 (6 bases). Trimming took off 4 bases at V and 2 bases at J, with 10 bases between the two ends. This CDR3 region has 14 residues. From germline, CDR1 is MNHEY and CDR2 SMNVEV (reference sequence).

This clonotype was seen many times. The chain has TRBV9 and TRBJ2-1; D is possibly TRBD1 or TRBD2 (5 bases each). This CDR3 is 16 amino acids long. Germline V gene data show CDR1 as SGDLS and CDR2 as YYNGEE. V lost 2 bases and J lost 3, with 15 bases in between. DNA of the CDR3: TGTGCCAGCAGCGTGTCTGGGACCTCGGGCTACAATGAGCAGTTCTTC. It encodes CASSVSGTSGYNEQFF.

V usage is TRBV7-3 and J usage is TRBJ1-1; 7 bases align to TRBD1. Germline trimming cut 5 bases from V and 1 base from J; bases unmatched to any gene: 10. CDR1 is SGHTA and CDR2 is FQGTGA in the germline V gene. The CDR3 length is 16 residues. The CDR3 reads CASSKRGSGGNTEAFF. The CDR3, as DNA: TGTGCCAGCAGCAAAAGGGGATCAGGGGGGAACACTGAAGCTTTCTTT.

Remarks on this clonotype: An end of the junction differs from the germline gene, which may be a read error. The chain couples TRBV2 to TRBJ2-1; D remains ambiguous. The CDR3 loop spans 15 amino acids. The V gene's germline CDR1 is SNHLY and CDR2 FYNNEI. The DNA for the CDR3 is TGTGCCAGCAGTGTAGGTCTAGAAAGCTACAATGAGCAGCTCTTC. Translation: CASSVGLESYNEQLF.